This T cell receptor beta chain was captured by sequencing in a study of blood T cell repertoires in COVID-19. Whole-study context: Collection of acute and convalescent COVID-19 samples took place in the United States, Italy and Spain. PBMCs, B-cell-depleted T cells, or T cells provided the cDNA or gDNA that made up the material.

CDR1 and CDR2 from the germline V gene are SGHTA and FQGNSA. V lost 1 base and J lost 4, with 8 bases in between. The CDR3 loop spans 14 amino acids. The authors' processing: Researchers report that nucleated cell counts were estimated from reference gene primer amplification. Sequencing used immunoSEQ multiplex PCR; TCRdb keeps in-frame clones, though not all of them. That table furnishes V, J and clone size, whereas the DNA furnished D and trimming. The sample contains about 120,000 clones, more than 75% of which appear only once. The sequence was collected from a man in his 60s with acute or convalescent COVID-19. Sequencing was performed on peripheral blood. The rearrangement links TRBV7-2 to TRBJ1-3, with no clear D. CDR3 bases: TGTGCCAGCAGCTTAGACCCCGGGGGAAACACCATATATTTT. Translation gives CASSLDPGGNTIYF.